The 13 T cell receptor beta chains given below trace back to one sample, sequenced in a study of identifying expanded T cells in peripheral blood. The repertoire was sequenced with immunoSEQ multiplex PCR; TCRdb's copy has only in-frame clones and lacks some. This sample has 75,000 to 95,000 clones, with 89% found just once. The sequencing sample was made of blood. Receptors originate from a person between 18 and 75 years old in good health.

A single count supports this clone. V and J are TRBV11-2 and TRBJ2-7, with 7 bases aligning to TRBD1. Germline CDR1 is SGHAT and CDR2 is FQNNGV. The CDR3 contains 15 residues. The trim removed 4 bases at V and 2 bases at J, leaving 8 bases unmatched. The DNA of the CDR3 is TGTGCCAGCAGCTACTACGGGACAGCGACCTACGAGCAGTACTTC. Amino acids: CASSYYGTATYEQYF.

The V and J genes are TRBV10-3 and TRBJ2-3; D possibly uses TRBD1 or TRBD2 (7 bases each). The CDR3 has 17 residues. The V gene's germline CDR1 is ENHRY and CDR2 SYGVKD. Trimming took 0 bases from V and 3 from J, leaving 16 bases between them. Here the CDR3 DNA reads TGTGCCATCAGTGAGTCTCAGGGGGGACTACGAACAGATACGCAGTATTTT. This gives the protein CAISESQGGLRTDTQYF.

The V call is TRBV19, the J call TRBJ2-5; 9 bases are shared with TRBD1. The J call may not be correct, given that the DNA end is closer to TRBJ2-7. The CDR3 totals 15 residues. The germline V gene has CDR1 LNHDA and CDR2 SQIVND (reference sequence). CDR3 bases: TGTGCCAGTAGTATTGAACGGGGACAGGGCCACGAGCAGTACTTC. It is translated as CASSIERGQGHEQYF.

This clone was counted a single time. J is TRBJ2-3 and V is TRBV30, with D tentatively TRBD2 (5 bases). Per the germline V gene, CDR1 is GTSNPN and CDR2 is SVGIG (reference sequence). The CDR3 has 11 residues. V was clipped by 6 bases and J by 6 bases, with 10 bases between them. The chain's CDR3 is CACYSGDTQYF. CDR3 nucleotides: TGTGCCTGTTACTCGGGGGATACGCAGTATTTT.

This clone was picked up a small number of times. V gene TRBV7-9 combines with J gene TRBJ2-1; unclear D gene. Germline V gene lookup returns CDR1 SEHNR and CDR2 FQNEAQ (reference sequence). V lost 1 base and J 5 bases, leaving 6 bases between the germline ends. The CDR3 contains 13 residues. The CDR3 loop is CASSLVGHNEQFF. DNA of the CDR3: TGTGCCAGCAGCTTAGTTGGCCACAATGAGCAGTTCTTC.

V is TRBV18 and J is TRBJ2-7; D uncertain. The CDR3 covers 13 residues. V lost 3 bases to trimming and J lost 5 bases, with 11 bases between them. Germline assignment: CDR1 KGHSH and CDR2 LQKENI. In DNA, the CDR3 is TGTGCCAGCTCACCTGCCCCCTCGGACGAGCAGTACTTC. It is translated as CASSPAPSDEQYF.

The V and J genes are TRBV19 and TRBJ2-5, with D perhaps TRBD1 (5 bases). Germline lookup yields CDR1 LNHDA and CDR2 SQIVND (reference sequence). V lost 8 bases and J lost 5, with 15 bases in between. The CDR3 is 13 amino acids. CDR3 loop: CASGGLGDETQYF. CDR3 coding DNA: TGTGCCAGTGGTGGTCTAGGGGATGAGACCCAGTACTTC.

V gene TRBV19 combines with J gene TRBJ1-1; D remains ambiguous. Germline V gene sequence: CDR1 LNHDA, CDR2 SQIVND (reference sequence). Trimming took off 3 bases at V and 1 base at J, with 9 bases between the two ends. CDR3 length: 14 amino acids. CDR3 bases: TGTGCCAGTAGTATCCGGGCAGGGAACACTGAAGCTTTCTTT. Translation gives CASSIRAGNTEAFF.

CDR3 protein: CASSETGVHEQFF. CDR3 nucleotide sequence: TGTGCCAGCAGCGAGACAGGGGTTCATGAGCAGTTCTTC. This chain joins TRBV7-2 and TRBJ2-1; TRBD1 agrees at 8 bases. The length of the CDR3 is 13 residues. The germline V gene encodes CDR1 SGHTA and CDR2 FQGNSA. V was pared by 5 bases and J by 8 bases, with 5 bases of the junction left unmatched.

The chain combines TRBV6-5 with TRBJ2-5; no clear D gene. There are 13 residues in the CDR3. Germline assignment: CDR1 MNHEY and CDR2 SVGAGI. Trimming pared 0 bases from V and 4 bases from J, leaving 6 bases between. CDR3 nucleotides: TGTGCCAGCAGTTACTCGCTGGGAGAGACCCAGTACTTC. Translation: CASSYSLGETQYF.

The chain has TRBV2 and TRBJ1-5, with D unclear. V was pared by 4 bases and J by 0 bases, with 10 bases between. The germline CDR1 and CDR2 sequences are SNHLY and FYNNEI. CDR3 length: 15 residues. CDR3 nucleotide sequence: TGTGCCAGCAGTGCCGCAGCACTTAGCAATCAGCCCCAGCATTTT. Encoded protein: CASSAAALSNQPQHF.

This clone was picked up a small number of times. The CDR3: CASSIADRLYGYTF. The CDR3 DNA sequence: TGTGCCAGTAGTATAGCCGACAGACTTTATGGCTACACCTTC. The chain carries TRBV19 and TRBJ1-2, with a tentative D call TRBD1 (5 bases). The germline CDR1 and CDR2 sequences are LNHDA and SQIVND (reference sequence). V lost 1 base, J lost 5 bases, and 11 bases lay in between. There are 14 residues in the CDR3.

The chain recombines TRBV10-3 with TRBJ1-5, with D tentatively TRBD1 (5 bases). Trimming took off 4 bases at V and 5 bases at J, with 9 bases between the two ends. CDR1 is ENHRY, CDR2 SYGVKD, per germline. The CDR3 runs to 13 residues. In DNA, the CDR3 is TGTGCCATCAGTGTTCAGGGTGATCAGCCCCAGCATTTT. This encodes CAISVQGDQPQHF.